This TCR beta chain was sequenced in a study of blood T cell repertoires in COVID-19. In the original workflow: Estimation of nucleated cell counts was performed using reference gene primer amplification. Only in-frame clones appear in the TCRdb table, and some are missing; sequencing was by immunoSEQ multiplex PCR. The V and J calls and the clone size are those of that table, but D and trimming were determined from the DNA. The sample holds about 160,000 clones, 60% to 80% seen once. Looked up from germline, CDR1 is SNHLY and CDR2 is FYNNEI. The CDR3 spans 12 residues. Trimming removed 2 bases from V and 7 bases from J, with 8 bases in between.

Material for sequencing was peripheral blood. This receptor was obtained from a man between 65 and 79 years old with acute or convalescent COVID-19. This chain links TRBV2 with TRBJ1-1, with no clear D. Here the CDR3 DNA reads TGTGCCAGCAGTGAAAGGCGGAATGAAGCTTTCTTT. Translated: CASSERRNEAFF.